In its sample, the clone carrying this TCR beta chain was seen once. Its ends do not fully match the called genes, so a read error is possible. The germline V gene has CDR1 SEHNR and CDR2 FQNEAQ (reference sequence). This CDR3 contains 11 residues. Unsorted bulk tissue (about 18-30 mg) underwent RNA and DNA co-extraction. TCR beta cDNA was made from 450 to 550 ng total RNA with a constant-region primer. Library construction for TCR beta comprised three nested multiplex PCR rounds performed with slightly modified ARM-PCR. The opening two PCR rounds, approximately 10 cycles each, paired TRBV1-TRBV30 forward primers with a C-beta reverse primer. TCRdb recomputed calls from the multiplex PCR reads with MiXCR, one row per CDR3 protein. The sample includes 30,000 to 40,000 distinct CDR3 sequences, 74% of them seen just once. This specimen belongs to a study of tumor-infiltrating lymphocytes in primary liver carcinoma. Study-wide context: There were roughly 3.65 to 7.13 million productive TCRbeta reads per sample, a yield similar across tissue types.

The J gene is TRBJ2-3, the V gene TRBV7-9; D ambiguous. The sequencing sample was made of liver tumor tissue from sampling region 4. As to subset: tumor region T4, right-lateral pole. This clonotype was sampled from a man between 40 and 49 years old with primary liver carcinoma and hepatitis B virus infection. For the CDR3, the DNA is TGTGCCAGCAGAGAGGCTGATACGGAGTATTTT. Protein: CASREADTEYF.